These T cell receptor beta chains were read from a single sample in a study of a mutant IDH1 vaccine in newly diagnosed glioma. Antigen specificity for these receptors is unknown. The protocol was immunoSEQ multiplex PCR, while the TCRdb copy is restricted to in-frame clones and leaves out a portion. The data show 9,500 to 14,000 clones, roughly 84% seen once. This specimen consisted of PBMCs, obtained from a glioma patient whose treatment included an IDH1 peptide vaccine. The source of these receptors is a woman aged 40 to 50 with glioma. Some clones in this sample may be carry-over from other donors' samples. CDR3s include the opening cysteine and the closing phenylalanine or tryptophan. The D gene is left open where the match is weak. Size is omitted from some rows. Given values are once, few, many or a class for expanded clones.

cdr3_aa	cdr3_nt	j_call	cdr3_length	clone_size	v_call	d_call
CASSEAEDRGEKLFF	TGTGCCAGCAGTGAAGCGGAGGACAGGGGGGAAAAACTGTTTTTT	TRBJ1-4	15	NA	TRBV6-1	TRBD1
CASSLGGSNTGELFF	TGTGCCAGCAGCTTAGGAGGGTCAAACACCGGGGAGCTGTTTTTT	TRBJ2-2	15	NA	TRBV7-3	NA
CASTMDRGTVGTEAFF	TGCGCCAGCACGATGGACAGGGGGACGGTTGGCACTGAAGCTTTCTTT	TRBJ1-1	16	NA	TRBV5-1	TRBD1
CASYQPGANVLTF	TGCGCCAGCTATCAACCTGGGGCCAACGTCCTGACTTTC	TRBJ2-6	13	once	TRBV5-1	NA
CAASSGTTYEQYF	TGTGCCGCCTCTAGCGGGACAACCTACGAGCAGTACTTC	TRBJ2-7	13	NA	TRBV11-2	TRBD2
CASSLKQGAGNTIYF	TGTGCCAGCAGCTTAAAGCAGGGGGCTGGAAACACCATATATTTT	TRBJ1-3	15	few	TRBV7-9	TRBD1
CASSSGLATNTGELFF	TGTGCCAGCAGCTCGGGACTAGCGACGAACACCGGGGAGCTGTTTTTT	TRBJ2-2	16	NA	TRBV7-8	TRBD2
CASSPEGGHTGELFF	TGCGCCAGCAGCCCCGAGGGGGGGCACACCGGGGAGCTGTTTTTT	TRBJ2-2	15	NA	TRBV5-1	NA
CASSLGLAGGYEQFF	TGTGCCAGCAGTTTGGGACTAGCGGGAGGGTATGAGCAGTTCTTC	TRBJ2-1	15	NA	TRBV7-2	TRBD2
CASSGAGGSAPLHF	TGTGCCAGCAGTGGGGCAGGGGGAAGTGCACCCCTCCACTTT	TRBJ1-6	14	NA	TRBV2	TRBD1
CASSIEWGFEAFF	TGTGCCAGTAGTATAGAGTGGGGATTTGAAGCTTTCTTT	TRBJ1-1	13	NA	TRBV19	NA
CASSLGSGGPSYNEQFF	TGCGCCAGCAGCTTGGGTAGCGGGGGCCCCTCCTACAATGAGCAGTTCTTC	TRBJ2-1	17	NA	TRBV5-1	TRBD2
CAWSGLAGGMTDTQYF	TGTGCCTGGAGTGGATTAGCGGGAGGGATGACAGATACGCAGTATTTT	TRBJ2-3	16	NA	TRBV30	TRBD2
CASSLKPGAGVNNSPLHF	TGCGCCAGCAGCTTGAAACCCGGAGCAGGGGTTAATAATTCACCCCTCCACTTT	TRBJ1-6	18	NA	TRBV5-1	NA
CASSFAYGTEAFF	TGCGCCAGCAGCTTTGCCTATGGCACTGAAGCTTTCTTT	TRBJ1-1	13	few	TRBV5-1	NA
CASRRLPYEKLFF	TGTGCCAGCAGGAGGTTGCCCTATGAAAAACTGTTTTTT	TRBJ1-4	13	NA	TRBV25-1	NA
CASSLGAGSTDTQYF	TGTGCCAGCAGCTTAGGAGCGGGGAGCACAGATACGCAGTATTTT	TRBJ2-3	15	NA	TRBV11-2	TRBD2
CAISGFGTGYQETQYF	TGTGCCATCAGTGGTTTTGGGACAGGGTACCAAGAGACCCAGTACTTC	TRBJ2-5	16	once	TRBV10-3	TRBD1
CASSLVGTINTEAFF	TGCGCCAGCAGCTTGGTAGGGACAATCAACACTGAAGCTTTCTTT	TRBJ1-1	15	NA	TRBV5-1	NA
CASSPSGQGNYGYTF	TGTGCCAGCTCACCCAGTGGACAGGGGAACTATGGCTACACCTTC	TRBJ1-2	15	NA	TRBV18	TRBD1
CASSYIGDQAEAFF	TGTGCCAGCAGTTACATCGGGGATCAAGCTGAAGCTTTCTTT	TRBJ1-1	14	NA	TRBV6-5	NA
CASSLAPGVYGYTF	TGTGCCAGCAGCTTGGCCCCGGGCGTCTATGGCTACACCTTC	TRBJ1-2	14	few	TRBV5-5	NA
CASSQGSRDYEQYF	TGTGCCAGCAGCCAAGGTAGCAGGGACTACGAGCAGTACTTC	TRBJ2-7	14	NA	TRBV14	NA
CASSPRELLTYEQYF	TGTGCCAGCAGCCCCAGGGAGCTACTAACCTACGAGCAGTACTTC	TRBJ2-7	15	NA	TRBV7-2	NA
CASSPGTGGFRNEQFF	TGTGCCAGCAGTCCTGGGACAGGGGGCTTTAGGAATGAGCAGTTCTTC	TRBJ2-1	16	once	TRBV27	TRBD1
CASSLRTGLNQPQHF	TGTGCCAGTAGTCTCAGGACAGGACTCAATCAGCCCCAGCATTTT	TRBJ1-5	15	NA	TRBV19	TRBD1
CASSFGQGGTEAFF	TGTGCCAGCAGTTTCGGACAGGGGGGCACTGAAGCTTTCTTT	TRBJ1-1	14	NA	TRBV6-6	TRBD1
CASSLQDRVTGELFF	TGTGCCAGCAGTTTGCAGGACAGGGTCACCGGGGAGCTGTTTTTT	TRBJ2-2	15	NA	TRBV28	TRBD1
CASSLRGRRTDTQYF	TGTGCCAGCAGCTTAAGGGGGAGGAGGACAGATACGCAGTATTTT	TRBJ2-3	15	NA	TRBV7-2	NA
CASSPRTNQPQHF	TGTGCCAGCAGCCCGCGGACCAATCAGCCCCAGCATTTT	TRBJ1-5	13	once	TRBV7-6	NA
CASSLSMDFGEQYF	TGTGCCAGCAGTTTATCGATGGACTTCGGCGAGCAGTACTTC	TRBJ2-7	14	NA	TRBV27	NA
CASSLDPFEEQYF	TGTGCCAGCAGCTTGGATCCTTTCGAGGAGCAGTACTTC	TRBJ2-7	13	NA	TRBV5-5	NA
CASRFRPGLAIYEQYF	TGTGCAAGTCGCTTCCGACCGGGACTAGCTATCTACGAGCAGTACTTC	TRBJ2-7	16	NA	TRBV12-2	NA
CASSLLGTSGGVSYEQYF	TGTGCCAGCAGTTTACTGGGGACTAGCGGGGGCGTCTCCTACGAGCAGTACTTC	TRBJ2-7	18	NA	TRBV27	TRBD2
CASSTLAGGASYEQYF	TGTGCCAGTAGTACCCTAGCGGGTGGGGCCTCCTACGAGCAGTACTTC	TRBJ2-7	16	NA	TRBV19	TRBD2
CAWSKGQGYQETQYF	TGTGCCTGGAGTAAAGGACAGGGGTACCAAGAGACCCAGTACTTC	TRBJ2-5	15	NA	TRBV30	TRBD1
CASSLVLGNEKLFF	TGCGCCAGCAGCTTGGTACTTGGAAATGAAAAACTGTTTTTT	TRBJ1-4	14	NA	TRBV5-1	NA
CASSETGETYEQYF	TGCGCCAGCAGTGAAACAGGGGAAACCTACGAGCAGTACTTC	TRBJ2-7	14	few	TRBV10-1	TRBD1
CASSPGLFYEQYF	TGTGCCAGCAGCCCAGGGCTCTTCTACGAGCAGTACTTC	TRBJ2-7	13	NA	TRBV9	NA
CASSLVEADTQYF	TGTGCCAGCAGCTTAGTAGAGGCAGATACGCAGTATTTT	TRBJ2-3	13	once	TRBV7-2	NA
CASSLGADYEQYF	TGTGCCAGCAGCTTAGGGGCCGACTACGAGCAGTACTTC	TRBJ2-7	13	once	TRBV7-2	NA
CASSSSPGQDNEQFF	TGTGCCAGCAGCTCCTCCCCGGGACAGGACAATGAGCAGTTCTTC	TRBJ2-1	15	NA	TRBV13	TRBD1
CASSPRTEGGNIQYF	TGTGCCAGCAGCCCCCGGACAGAAGGGGGTAACATTCAGTACTTC	TRBJ2-4	15	NA	TRBV7-8	NA
CASSEAHWGQGADTQYF	TGTGCCAGCAGTGAAGCTCACTGGGGACAGGGGGCAGATACGCAGTATTTT	TRBJ2-3	17	once	TRBV6-1	TRBD1
CAWSSGNTIYF	TGTGCCTGGTCCTCAGGAAACACCATATATTTT	TRBJ1-3	11	NA	TRBV30	NA
CASSGRGTSGTDTQYF	TGCGCCAGCAGCGGACGAGGGACTAGCGGCACAGATACGCAGTATTTT	TRBJ2-3	16	NA	TRBV4-1	TRBD2
CAYQGFAYEQYF	TGTGCATACCAAGGCTTTGCCTACGAGCAGTACTTC	TRBJ2-7	12	NA	TRBV30	NA
CASSLGRLAGGIKDTQYF	TGTGCCAGCAGCCTAGGAAGACTAGCGGGAGGGATCAAGGATACGCAGTATTTT	TRBJ2-3	18	NA	TRBV13	TRBD2
CASSREQGRENIQYF	TGTGCCAGCAGCCGAGAACAGGGAAGGGAAAACATTCAGTACTTC	TRBJ2-4	15	NA	TRBV4-2	NA
CAWSIGLATQYF	TGTGCCTGGAGTATAGGACTAGCTACGCAGTATTTT	TRBJ2-3	12	NA	TRBV30	TRBD2
CAISETGNRSRPSYEQYF	TGTGCCATCAGTGAAACAGGGAACCGATCTCGGCCCTCCTACGAGCAGTACTTC	TRBJ2-7	18	NA	TRBV10-3	NA
CASSPQGATEAFF	TGTGCCAGTAGCCCTCAGGGGGCTACTGAAGCTTTCTTT	TRBJ1-1	13	NA	TRBV19	TRBD1
CASSIDAISGIQHF	TGTGCCAGTAGTATAGATGCCATTAGTGGTATCCAGCATTTT	TRBJ1-5	14	NA	TRBV19	NA
CASSWRTGGPDTQYF	TGCGCCAGCAGCTGGAGGACAGGGGGCCCAGATACGCAGTATTTT	TRBJ2-3	15	NA	TRBV5-1	TRBD1
CSVVSPISTDTQYF	TGCAGCGTTGTATCACCGATTAGCACAGATACGCAGTATTTT	TRBJ2-3	14	NA	TRBV29-1	NA
CATSRDLAGGPGELFF	TGTGCCACCAGCAGAGATCTAGCGGGGGGGCCCGGGGAGCTGTTTTTT	TRBJ2-2	16	NA	TRBV15	TRBD2
CASSSLRGRETQYF	TGTGCCAGCAGCTCCCTGAGGGGGAGGGAGACCCAGTACTTC	TRBJ2-5	14	NA	TRBV7-2	NA
CASSTSRTGAGAFF	TGTGCCAGTAGTACTTCCAGGACAGGGGCGGGAGCTTTCTTT	TRBJ1-1	14	NA	TRBV19	TRBD1
CASREPQGGHTEAFF	TGTGCCAGCAGAGAACCACAGGGCGGGCACACTGAAGCTTTCTTT	TRBJ1-1	15	NA	TRBV6-6	NA